These 18 T cell receptor beta chains were all obtained from the same sample, sequenced in a study of T cell responses to AZD1222 COVID-19 vaccine. Clones were sequenced by immunoSEQ multiplex PCR, and TCRdb holds only the in-frame ones, with some missing. The sample lists over 90,000 clones; approximately 88% were seen once. The starting material was peripheral blood, obtained on day 0 of AZD1222 vaccination. These receptors all come from an adult in good health.

As regards this clone: Other DNA sequences within the sample encode an identical CDR3. This chain connects TRBV28 to TRBJ2-1; 10 nucleotides match TRBD2. CDR1 is MDHEN and CDR2 is SYDVKM in the germline V gene. J lost 2 bases, V lost 8 bases, and 3 bases had no gene match. This CDR3 has 14 residues. The CDR3 DNA follows: TGTGCCAGCGCAAGCGGGGGGGCCTACAATGAGCAGTTCTTC. As protein: CASASGGAYNEQFF.

The CDR3 sequence is CASSGSGTVNTEAFF. CDR3 bases: TGTGCCAGCAGTGGATCCGGGACAGTGAACACTGAAGCTTTCTTT. This chain connects TRBV2 to TRBJ1-1, with 7 bases fitting TRBD1. This CDR3 comprises 15 residues. V trimming: 4 bases; J trimming: 0 bases; junction bases outside the gene matches: 5. Germline V gives CDR1 SNHLY, CDR2 FYNNEI.

The rearrangement uses TRBV4-2 and TRBJ2-6; no clear D gene. The germline V gene encodes CDR1 LGHNA and CDR2 YNFKEQ. The V end lost 3 bases, the J end lost 0 bases, and 3 bases lay between the germline ends. The CDR3 runs 14 residues. For the CDR3, the DNA is TGTGCCAGCAGCCAGGACTCTGGGGCCAACGTCCTGACTTTC. This translates into CASSQDSGANVLTF.

This rearrangement joins TRBV12-3 or TRBV12-4 to TRBJ1-6; no firm D call. CDR3 length: 13 amino acids. V lost 3 bases to trimming and J lost 10 bases, with 10 bases between them. The CDR3 DNA follows: TGTGCCAGCAGTTTCGCCCGAACATCACCCCTCCACTTT. Translation gives CASSFARTSPLHF.

The chain is built from TRBV11-2 and TRBJ2-5, with D possibly matching TRBD2 (6 bases). CDR3 length: 15 amino acids. Germline-derived CDR1 and CDR2 are SGHAT and FQNNGV. Trimming took 3 bases from V and 2 from J, leaving 13 bases between them. The CDR3 DNA follows: TGTGCCAGCAGCTTTTGGAGGGACGGGCAAGAGACCCAGTACTTC. Its translation is CASSFWRDGQETQYF. Filled out from reference TRBV11-2 and TRBJ2-5, the complete variable domain reads EAGVAQSPRYKIIEKRQSVAFWCNPISGHATLYWYQQILGQGPKLLIQFQNNGVVDDSQLPKDRFSAERLKGVDSTLKIQPAKLEDSAVYLCASSFWRDGQETQYFGPGTRLLVL.

This clone appeared a few times. The V gene is TRBV4-3, the J gene TRBJ1-2; unclear D gene. The CDR3 has 12 amino acids. Germline-derived CDR1 and CDR2 are LGHNA and YSLEER. The V end lost 0 bases, the J end lost 7 bases, and 6 bases lay between the germline ends. CDR3 DNA: TGCGCCAGCAGCCAAGATTACGGTGGCTACACCTTC. It codes for CASSQDYGGYTF.

The sample holds one count of this clone. The chain employs TRBV7-2 and TRBJ1-6, with unresolved D. Germline-derived CDR1 and CDR2 are SGHTA and FQGNSA. V lost 4 bases to trimming and J lost 7 bases, with 11 bases between them. CDR3 length: 14 residues. The CDR3 here is CASSYDTANSPLHF. The CDR3 DNA follows: TGTGCCAGCAGCTATGACACAGCGAATTCACCCCTCCACTTT. Full variable domain (outside the CDR3, taken from reference TRBV7-2 and TRBJ1-6): GAGVSQSPSNKVTEKGKDVELRCDPISGHTALYWYRQSLGQGLEFLIYFQGNSAPDKSGLPSDRFSAERTGGSVSTLTIQRTQQEDSAVYLCASSYDTANSPLHFGNGTRLTVT.

The chain employs TRBV6-5 and TRBJ2-1, with TRBD2 matching 7 bases. The CDR3 consists of 11 residues. Germline loops: CDR1 MNHEY, CDR2 SVGAGI. V lost 7 bases to trimming and J lost 9 bases; unmatched junction nucleotides: 3. This CDR3 is CASTQRGEQFF. CDR3 sequence (DNA): TGTGCCAGCACCCAGCGGGGTGAGCAGTTCTTC.

This sequence joins TRBV28 and TRBJ2-1; tentatively, D is TRBD1 or TRBD2 (5 bases each). Per germline, CDR1 MDHEN and CDR2 SYDVKM. The V and J ends lost 1 base and 7 bases respectively, with 23 bases between them. CDR3 length equals 18 residues. The CDR3: CASSLSLSWDQRLNEQFF. Here the CDR3 DNA reads TGTGCCAGCAGTTTATCCCTGTCATGGGACCAGAGACTAAATGAGCAGTTCTTC.

The chain links TRBV29-1 to TRBJ2-1, with a possible D match to TRBD2 (6 bases). The CDR3 has 14 residues. V was pared by 3 bases and J by 1 base, with 10 bases between. The V gene's germline CDR1 is SQVTM and CDR2 ANQGSEA. CDR3 loop: CSVELAPSYNEQFF. CDR3 in DNA: TGCAGCGTTGAGCTAGCGCCTTCCTACAATGAGCAGTTCTTC.

The chain has TRBV28 and TRBJ2-1, with D uncertain. CDR3 size: 13 residues. With 2 bases removed from V and 10 bases from J, the gap between germline ends came to 12 bases. Germline loops: CDR1 MDHEN, CDR2 SYDVKM. The CDR3 nucleotides read TGTGCCAGCAGTTTAAGTAGGTTCGCGGAGCAGTTCTTC. This codes for CASSLSRFAEQFF.

The chain uses TRBV28 and TRBJ2-7; D unresolved. Trimming shortened V by 6 bases and J by 9 bases, and 15 bases separated the two germline ends. The CDR3 length is 12 residues. Germline CDR1 reads MDHEN; CDR2 reads SYDVKM. CDR3 DNA sequence: TGTGCCAGCAGAGGCCCTTCTTTAGGGCAGTACTTC. Protein: CASRGPSLGQYF. The entire variable domain, with the rest obtained from reference TRBV28 and TRBJ2-7, is as follows: DVKVTQSSRYLVKRTGEKVFLECVQDMDHENMFWYRQDPGLGLRLIYFSYDVKMKEKGDIPEGYSVSREKKERFSLILESASTNQTSMYLCASRGPSLGQYFGPGTRLTVT.

This clone was seen a single time. J is TRBJ1-4 and V is TRBV7-9; no firm D call. This CDR3 contains 13 residues. Germline V gives CDR1 SEHNR, CDR2 FQNEAQ (reference sequence). The ends were cut back, 3 bases at V and 3 bases at J, with 5 bases in the middle. CDR3 in amino acids: CASSLDSNEKLFF. Here the CDR3 DNA reads TGTGCCAGCAGCTTGGACTCTAATGAAAAACTGTTTTTT.

The V and J genes are TRBV18 and TRBJ2-2, with 9 bases matching TRBD1. V lost 6 bases, J lost 6 bases, and 8 bases stayed unmatched. Germline V gives CDR1 KGHSH, CDR2 LQKENI. CDR3 length: 15 residues. In nucleotides, the CDR3 is TGTGCCAGCTCCCCGGCGGGACAGGGTTCCGGGGAGCTGTTTTTT. Its translation: CASSPAGQGSGELFF.

The V and J genes are TRBV28 and TRBJ1-5; the match to TRBD1 covers 10 bases. The length of the CDR3 is 15 residues. CDR1 and CDR2 (germline): MDHEN, SYDVKM. The V gene end was trimmed by 6 bases and the J gene end by 2 bases; junction bases not matched to a gene: 4. CDR3 nucleotides: TGTGCCAGCAGGTCCGGGACAGGGGGCAATCAGCCCCAGCATTTT. Its protein product is CASRSGTGGNQPQHF.

This clone was seen only once. The chain is built from TRBV19 and TRBJ2-2; the D is unclear. With 8 bases removed from V and 4 bases from J, the gap between germline ends came to 11 bases. CDR3 length: 13 residues. CDR1 is LNHDA and CDR2 is SQIVND in the germline V gene (reference sequence). The CDR3 sequence is CASATVGTGELFF. The CDR3 nucleotides are TGTGCCAGTGCCACAGTGGGCACCGGGGAGCTGTTTTTT. The whole variable domain, filled in from reference TRBV19 and TRBJ2-2, reads DGGITQSPKYLFRKEGQNVTLSCEQNLNHDAMYWYRQDPGQGLRLIYYSQIVNDFQKGDIAEGYSVSREKKESFPLTVTSAQKNPTAFYLCASATVGTGELFFGEGSRLTVL.

The chain carries TRBV27 and TRBJ1-2; TRBD1 might be the D (6 bases). The CDR3 loop spans 15 amino acids. Germline V lookup: CDR1 MNHEY, CDR2 SMNVEV (reference sequence). Between the trimmed V and J ends, which lost 5 bases and 8 bases, there was a span of 21 bases. This chain's CDR3 is CASSPSGYRAGGYTF. The CDR3 region has the DNA TGTGCCAGCAGTCCATCCGGGTACAGGGCCGGAGGCTACACCTTC.

The genes are TRBV5-4 and TRBJ1-4, with D perhaps TRBD1 (5 bases). Germline lookup yields CDR1 SGHNT and CDR2 YYREEE (reference sequence). Trimming cost V 0 bases and J 7 bases, with 10 bases left between them. This CDR3 region has 14 residues. The CDR3: CASSLGGASEKLFF. CDR3 nucleotides: TGTGCCAGCAGCTTGGGGGGCGCCTCTGAAAAACTGTTTTTT. The full variable domain, rest sourced from reference TRBV5-4 and TRBJ1-4, is ETGVTQSPTHLIKTRGQQVTLRCSSQSGHNTVSWYQQALGQGPQFIFQYYREEENGRGNFPPRFSGLQFPNYSSELNVNALELDDSALYLCASSLGGASEKLFFGSGTQLSVL.